The entry below describes one T cell receptor beta chain. These data originate in a study of control samples from healthy donors and cancer patients. Germline CDR1 SGHAT, CDR2 FQNNGV. The CDR3 extends over 15 amino acids. V shed 5 bases and J shed 5 bases, with 18 bases lying between them. The method was immunoSEQ multiplex PCR; TCRdb's version includes in-frame clones alone and lacks a portion of them. The profile covers 88,000 or so clones, with just under 95% appearing a single time and less than 6% taken by the ten largest. Source material: blood. The V call is TRBV11-2, the J call TRBJ1-1; maybe TRBD1 (6 bases). This sequence originates from a woman aged 18-29 years in good health. CDR3 residues: CASSPTVGGKTEAFF. CDR3 bases: TGTGCCAGCAGCCCCACGGTAGGGGGGAAGACTGAAGCTTTCTTT.